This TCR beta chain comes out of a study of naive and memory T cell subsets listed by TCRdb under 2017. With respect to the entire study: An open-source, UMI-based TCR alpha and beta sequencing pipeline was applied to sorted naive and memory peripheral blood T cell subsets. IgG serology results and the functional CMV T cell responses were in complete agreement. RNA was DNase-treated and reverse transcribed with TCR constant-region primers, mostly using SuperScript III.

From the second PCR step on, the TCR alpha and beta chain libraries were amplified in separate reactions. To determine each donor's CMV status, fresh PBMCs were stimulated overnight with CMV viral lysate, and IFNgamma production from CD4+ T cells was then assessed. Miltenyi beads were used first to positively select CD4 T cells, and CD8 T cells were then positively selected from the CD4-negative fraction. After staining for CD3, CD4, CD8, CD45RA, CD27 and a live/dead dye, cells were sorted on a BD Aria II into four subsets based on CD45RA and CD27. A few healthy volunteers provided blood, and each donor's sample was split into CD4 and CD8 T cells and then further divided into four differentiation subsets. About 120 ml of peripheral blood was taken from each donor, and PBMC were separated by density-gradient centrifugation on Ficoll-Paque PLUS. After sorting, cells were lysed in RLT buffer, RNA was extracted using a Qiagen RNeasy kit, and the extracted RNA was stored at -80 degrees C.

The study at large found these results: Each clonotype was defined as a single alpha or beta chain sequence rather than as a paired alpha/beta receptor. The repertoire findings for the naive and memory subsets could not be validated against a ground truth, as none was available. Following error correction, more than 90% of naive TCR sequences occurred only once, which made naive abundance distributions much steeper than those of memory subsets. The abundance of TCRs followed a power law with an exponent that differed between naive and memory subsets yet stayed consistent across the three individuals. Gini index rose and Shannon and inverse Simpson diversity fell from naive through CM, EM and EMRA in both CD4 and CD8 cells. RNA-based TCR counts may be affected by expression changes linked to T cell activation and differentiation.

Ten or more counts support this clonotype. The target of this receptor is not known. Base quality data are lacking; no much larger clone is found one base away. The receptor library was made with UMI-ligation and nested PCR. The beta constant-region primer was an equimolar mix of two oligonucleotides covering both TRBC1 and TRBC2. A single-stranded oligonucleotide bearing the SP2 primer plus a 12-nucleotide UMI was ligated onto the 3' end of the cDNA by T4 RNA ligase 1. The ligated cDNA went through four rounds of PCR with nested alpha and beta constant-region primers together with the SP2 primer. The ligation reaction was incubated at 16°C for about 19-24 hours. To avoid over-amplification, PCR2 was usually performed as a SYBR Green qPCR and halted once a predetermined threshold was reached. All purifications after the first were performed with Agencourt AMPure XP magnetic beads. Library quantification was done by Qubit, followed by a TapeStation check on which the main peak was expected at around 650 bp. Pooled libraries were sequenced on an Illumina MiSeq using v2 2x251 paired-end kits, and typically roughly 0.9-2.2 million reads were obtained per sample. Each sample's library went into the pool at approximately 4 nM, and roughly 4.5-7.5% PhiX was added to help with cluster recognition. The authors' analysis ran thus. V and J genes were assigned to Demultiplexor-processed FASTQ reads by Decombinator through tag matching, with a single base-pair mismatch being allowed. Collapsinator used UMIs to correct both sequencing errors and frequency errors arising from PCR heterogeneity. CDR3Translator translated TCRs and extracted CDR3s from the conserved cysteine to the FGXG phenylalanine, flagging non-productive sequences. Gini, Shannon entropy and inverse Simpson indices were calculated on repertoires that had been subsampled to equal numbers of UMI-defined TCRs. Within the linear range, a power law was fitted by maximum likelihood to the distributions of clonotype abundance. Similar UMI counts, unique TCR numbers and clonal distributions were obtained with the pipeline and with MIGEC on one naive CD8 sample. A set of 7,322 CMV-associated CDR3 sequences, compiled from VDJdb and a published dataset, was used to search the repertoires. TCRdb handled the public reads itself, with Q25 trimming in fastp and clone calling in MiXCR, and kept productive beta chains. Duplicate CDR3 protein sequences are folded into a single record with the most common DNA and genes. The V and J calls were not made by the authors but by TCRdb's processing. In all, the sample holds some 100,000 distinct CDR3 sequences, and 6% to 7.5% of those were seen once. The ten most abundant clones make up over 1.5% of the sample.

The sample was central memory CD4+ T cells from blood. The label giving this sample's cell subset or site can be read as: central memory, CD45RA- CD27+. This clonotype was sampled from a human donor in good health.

The CDR3 protein is CASTTSYGNTIYF. The nucleotide sequence is TGTGCCAGCACTACCTCCTATGGAAACACCATATATTTT. The chain links TRBV28 with TRBJ1-3; no D gene call is confident. The CDR3 sequence holds 13 residues, the cysteine and phenylalanine included. Of all the DNA, just the CDR3 is kept, 39 bases in frame from base 1. V gives up 7 bases and J gives up 3 bases, and the segment between their germline ends measures 10 bases. The germline V gene sets CDR1 to MDHEN and CDR2 to SYDVKM.